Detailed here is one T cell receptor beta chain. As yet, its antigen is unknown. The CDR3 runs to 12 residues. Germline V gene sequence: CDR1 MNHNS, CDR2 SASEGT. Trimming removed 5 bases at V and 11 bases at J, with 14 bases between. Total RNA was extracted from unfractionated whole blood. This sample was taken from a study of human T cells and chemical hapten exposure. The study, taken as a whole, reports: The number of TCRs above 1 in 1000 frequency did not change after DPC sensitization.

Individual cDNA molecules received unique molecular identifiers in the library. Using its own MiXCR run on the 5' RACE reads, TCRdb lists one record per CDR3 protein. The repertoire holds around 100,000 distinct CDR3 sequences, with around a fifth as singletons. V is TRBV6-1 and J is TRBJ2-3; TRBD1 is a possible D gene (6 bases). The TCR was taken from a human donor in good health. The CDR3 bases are TGTGCCAGCAGTACCCGACAGGCGAGGCAGTATTTT. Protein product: CASSTRQARQYF.